In its sample, the clone carrying this TCR beta chain was seen many times. Its antigen is unknown. Study processing details: For papillary thyroid cancer, a distant-metastasis classifier was constructed from CDR3 differences observed across clinicopathological groups. TCRdb re-analyzed the PCR reads through MiXCR. In this record, the V and J calls reflect TCRdb's handling and not the investigators' own analysis. The profile shows around 17,000 clones, more than 10% of them singletons. Germline CDR1 LNHDA, CDR2 SQIVND (reference sequence). V gave up 7 bases and J gave up 5 bases; unmatched junction bases: 7. The CDR3 spans 14 residues. This record comes from a study of metastatic and nonmetastatic thyroid tumors. Study as a whole: Across peripheral blood and tumor or nodule tissue samples taken from malignant and benign thyroid patients, the repertoires were compared with one another. Findings and limits, study-wide: Benign nodules were reported to have significantly lower TCR beta diversity than malignant thyroid tumors, in blood and tumor.

Patients were all untreated before their thyroid surgery. The chain couples TRBV19 to TRBJ2-7; 11 bases are a match to TRBD1. This TCR derives from a female donor with papillary thyroid cancer or a benign thyroid nodule (not recorded which). Some clones in this sample may be carry-over from other donors' samples. Sequenced input: blood. The CDR3 here is CASTGTGGVNEQYF. The CDR3 nucleotides are TGTGCCAGTACGGGGACAGGGGGGGTGAACGAGCAGTACTTC.